A selection of T cell receptor beta chains follows, all from one sample in a study of blood T cell repertoires in COVID-19. The table came from immunoSEQ multiplex PCR; TCRdb's copy has only in-frame clones and leaves some out. In the table there are around 300,000 clones, around 89% of which are singletons. Sequencing input: peripheral blood. These receptors were obtained from a woman aged 25 to 39 with COVID-19, enrolled during active disease. The CDR3 runs from the conserved cysteine through the conserved F or W. Fields, in order: V gene, J gene, CDR3 protein.

V: TRBV6-5
J: TRBJ2-5
CDR3: CASKGPGQETQYF

V: TRBV11-2
J: TRBJ2-3
CDR3: CASSPYVVSGGADTQYF

V: TRBV6-5
J: TRBJ2-2
CDR3: CATIRGGNRELFF

V: TRBV7-7
J: TRBJ2-5
CDR3: CASSLKNSGGRETQYF

V: TRBV7-9
J: TRBJ2-3
CDR3: CASSSPGLAGDTDTQYF

V: TRBV9
J: TRBJ2-5
CDR3: CASSVEGEHLETQYF

V: TRBV6-5
J: TRBJ1-4
CDR3: CASRYRLATNEKLFF

V: TRBV27
J: TRBJ1-2
CDR3: CATFSWTGHGYTF

V: TRBV2
J: TRBJ1-1
CDR3: CASSPSRAIYTEAFF

V: TRBV9
J: TRBJ1-1
CDR3: CASSVGGWDTEAFF